This T cell receptor (beta chain) was captured by sequencing in a study of T-cell reconstitution after alpha-beta-depleted transplantation in children. Study-wide results and caveats: It was reported that alpha-beta T cells came from several hundred expanded graft clones (about two months after transplant). Where some patients showed high TCRbeta diversity at day 60, it came from recipient T cells and thymic progenitors that had survived. A year had passed since transplant, and T-cell counts and diversity by then came mostly from newly produced T cells.

From germline, CDR1 is MNHEY and CDR2 SMNVEV (reference sequence). The CDR3 sequence is 13 residues long. Between the trimmed V and J ends, which lost 5 bases and 6 bases, there was a span of 10 bases. This clonotype was detected a few times. Antigen: not known. Unique molecular identifiers were used to barcode this TCRbeta library. TCRdb re-called the PCR reads through MiXCR, storing one row per CDR3 protein. Counted here are 500,000 to 650,000 distinct CDR3 sequences, under 15% occurring once; the ten biggest clones make up approximately 2%. The input for sequencing was PBMCs, mostly from graft donor cells, taken 360 days after TCRalphabeta/CD19-depleted stem cell transplant. This sequence joins TRBV27 and TRBJ2-2, with D perhaps matching TRBD2 (5 bases). The TCR sequence derives from a male patient younger than 18 who had a stem cell transplant for acute myeloid leukemia, so the T cells may come from the graft donor. The CDR3 spells CASSEGPPGELFF. The CDR3 nucleotides are TGTGCCAGCAGTGAGGGCCCTCCCGGGGAGCTGTTTTTT.